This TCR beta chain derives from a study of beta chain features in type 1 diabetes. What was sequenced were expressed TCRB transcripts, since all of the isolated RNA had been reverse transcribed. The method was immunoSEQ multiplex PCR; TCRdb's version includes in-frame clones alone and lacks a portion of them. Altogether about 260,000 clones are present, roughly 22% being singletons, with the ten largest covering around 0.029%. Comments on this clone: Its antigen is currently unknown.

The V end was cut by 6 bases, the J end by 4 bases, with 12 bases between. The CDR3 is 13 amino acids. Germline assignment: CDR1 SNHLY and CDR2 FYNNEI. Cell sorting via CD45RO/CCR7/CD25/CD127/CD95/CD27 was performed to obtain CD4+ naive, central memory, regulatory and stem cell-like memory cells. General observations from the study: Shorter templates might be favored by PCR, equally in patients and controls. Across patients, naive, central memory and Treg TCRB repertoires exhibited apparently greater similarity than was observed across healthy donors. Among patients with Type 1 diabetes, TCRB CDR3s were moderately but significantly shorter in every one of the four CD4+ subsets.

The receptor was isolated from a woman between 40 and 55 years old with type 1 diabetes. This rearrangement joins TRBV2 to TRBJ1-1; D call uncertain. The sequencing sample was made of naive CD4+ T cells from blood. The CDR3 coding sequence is TGTGCCAGCAGGGGTTTCGGCGGCACTGAAGCTTTCTTT. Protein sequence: CASRGFGGTEAFF.